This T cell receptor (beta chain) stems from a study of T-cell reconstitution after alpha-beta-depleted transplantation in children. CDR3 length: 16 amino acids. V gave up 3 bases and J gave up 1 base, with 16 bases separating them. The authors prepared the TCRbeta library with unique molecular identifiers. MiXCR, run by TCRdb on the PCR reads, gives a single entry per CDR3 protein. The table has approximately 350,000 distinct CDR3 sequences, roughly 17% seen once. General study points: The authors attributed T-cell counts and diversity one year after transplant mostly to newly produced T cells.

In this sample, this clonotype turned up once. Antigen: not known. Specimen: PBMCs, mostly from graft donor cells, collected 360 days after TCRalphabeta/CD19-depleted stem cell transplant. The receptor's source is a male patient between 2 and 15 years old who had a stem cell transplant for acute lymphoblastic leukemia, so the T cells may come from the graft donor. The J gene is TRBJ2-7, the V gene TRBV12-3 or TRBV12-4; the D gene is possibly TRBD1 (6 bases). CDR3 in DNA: TGTGCCAGCAGTTTTACAGGGCCATACTATTCCTACGAGCAGTACTTC. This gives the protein CASSFTGPYYSYEQYF.